Following are 20 T cell receptor beta chains from one sample sequenced in a study of T cell responses to AZD1222 COVID-19 vaccine. Profiling relied on immunoSEQ multiplex PCR, and the TCRdb table lists in-frame clones only, not all of them. Of almost 80,000 clones detected, roughly 90% appear once; the ten largest clones hold roughly 24%. This specimen consisted of peripheral blood, obtained on day 0 of AZD1222 vaccination. The receptors originated from an adult in good health.

This chain uses TRBV3-1 (or the pseudogene TRBV3-2) with TRBJ1-6; no firm D call. Germline V CDR1 and CDR2: LGHDT, YNNKEL (reference sequence). The germline V and J ends were trimmed by 2 bases and 10 bases, with 9 bases remaining between them. The length of the CDR3 is 13 residues. CDR3 protein: CASSQRESSPLHF. CDR3 sequence (DNA): TGTGCCAGCAGCCAAAGGGAGTCCTCACCCCTCCACTTT.

V gene TRBV19 combines with J gene TRBJ1-5; D not certain. CDR1 and CDR2 (germline): LNHDA, SQIVND (reference sequence). The V end was cut by 5 bases, the J end by 2 bases, with 13 bases between. CDR3 length: 15 amino acids. CDR3: CASSLVAVGNQPQHF. The DNA for the CDR3 is TGTGCCAGTAGTCTCGTGGCGGTGGGCAATCAGCCCCAGCATTTT. The variable domain in full, with the rest retrieved from reference TRBV19 and TRBJ1-5, is DGGITQSPKYLFRKEGQNVTLSCEQNLNHDAMYWYRQDPGQGLRLIYYSQIVNDFQKGDIAEGYSVSREKKESFPLTVTSAQKNPTAFYLCASSLVAVGNQPQHFGDGTRLSIL.

A word on this clone: A read error may account for a junction end that differs from germline. The chain carries TRBV14 and TRBJ2-4; 7 positions agree with TRBD1. In germline, CDR1 is SGHDN, CDR2 FVKESK. This CDR3 has 12 residues. As DNA, the CDR3 is TGTGCCAGCAGCCTAGGGGACAGAGGTCTTCACTTC. Translating gives CASSLGDRGLHF.

In this sample, this clone turned up once. The chain is built from TRBV30 and TRBJ2-5; no clear D. Trimming left V 1 base short and J 5 bases short, with 8 bases between. Germline CDR1 GTSNPN, CDR2 SVGIG (reference sequence). The CDR3 has 12 amino acids. CDR3 in DNA: TGTGCCTGGAGTGCGAATCCCGAGACCCAGTACTTC. It is translated as CAWSANPETQYF. The variable domain in full, completed from reference TRBV30 and TRBJ2-5, reads SQTIHQWPATLVQPVGSPLSLECTVEGTSNPNLYWYRQAAGRGLQLLFYSVGIGQISSEVPQNLSASRPQDRQFILSSKKLLLSDSGFYLCAWSANPETQYFGPGTRLLVL.

This chain links TRBV27 with TRBJ1-5, with D uncertain. The V and J ends lost 6 bases and 6 bases respectively, with 15 bases between them. The V gene's germline CDR1 is MNHEY and CDR2 SMNVEV (reference sequence). The CDR3 covers 14 residues. For the CDR3, the DNA is TGTGCCAGCAGATTAAGGGAGGCGGGTCAGCCCCAGCATTTT. It is translated as CASRLREAGQPQHF.

This chain uses TRBV21-1 with TRBJ2-1; TRBD2, the D gene given by the table, was not confirmed from the DNA. TRBV21-1 is classified as a pseudogene. The CDR3 covers 19 residues. CDR3 DNA: TGTGCCAGCAGCCCTCACTTCCCTAGCGGGAGGTACTCCTACAATGAGCAGTTCTTC. Encoded protein: CASSPHFPSGRYSYNEQFF.

The gene calls are TRBV20-1 and TRBJ2-1, with 8 nucleotides matching TRBD1. V lost 3 bases and J lost 8; bases outside the gene matches: 12. In germline, CDR1 is DFQATT, CDR2 SNEGSKA (reference sequence). There are 15 residues in the CDR3. CDR3 coding DNA: TGCAGTGCTAGTTTTCAGGGGGCCGGAAGGGATGAGCAGTTCTTC. Translated: CSASFQGAGRDEQFF.

The chain couples TRBV5-1 to TRBJ1-1; 7 positions agree with TRBD1. V gave up 4 bases and J gave up 7 bases; unmatched junction bases: 10. Germline assignment: CDR1 SGHRS and CDR2 YFSETQ. This CDR3 has 14 amino acids. Here the CDR3 DNA reads TGCGCCAGCAGCATAAAGACAGGGAATGTTGAAGCTTTCTTT. Its translation: CASSIKTGNVEAFF.

The sample holds one count of this clone. This rearrangement joins TRBV4-1 to TRBJ2-5; 15 bases match TRBD2. The germline CDR1 and CDR2 sequences are MGHRA and YSYEKL. The length of the CDR3 is 16 residues. Trimming cost V 4 bases and J 5 bases; bases outside gene matches: 5. The CDR3 nucleotides read TGCGCCAGCAGCCCCCGGACTAGCGGGAGGGTGGAGACCCAGTACTTC. Protein sequence: CASSPRTSGRVETQYF.

J is TRBJ1-1 and V is TRBV19, with 9 positions matching TRBD1. Germline-derived CDR1 and CDR2 are LNHDA and SQIVND (reference sequence). Unmatched junction bases numbered 7, after V lost 5 bases and J lost 3 bases. The CDR3 totals 15 residues. The CDR3 is CASSPWTGEDTEAFF. In DNA form, the CDR3 reads TGTGCCAGTAGTCCCTGGACAGGGGAGGACACTGAAGCTTTCTTT. The whole variable domain, filled in from reference TRBV19 and TRBJ1-1, reads DGGITQSPKYLFRKEGQNVTLSCEQNLNHDAMYWYRQDPGQGLRLIYYSQIVNDFQKGDIAEGYSVSREKKESFPLTVTSAQKNPTAFYLCASSPWTGEDTEAFFGQGTRLTVV.

The rearrangement joins TRBV27 to TRBJ1-1; 7 bases agree with TRBD1. V gave up 4 bases and J gave up 5 bases; unmatched junction bases: 10. The germline V gene encodes CDR1 MNHEY and CDR2 SMNVEV (reference sequence). The CDR3 loop spans 15 amino acids. The CDR3 DNA follows: TGTGCCAGCAGTTCGGGACAGCCCGGGGTTACTGAAGCTTTCTTT. This translates into CASSSGQPGVTEAFF.

The rearrangement links TRBV5-1 to TRBJ2-7, with 9 bases that match TRBD2. V was pared by 2 bases and J by 2 bases, with 5 bases of the junction left unmatched. Germline V gene sequence: CDR1 SGHRS, CDR2 YFSETQ. The CDR3 covers 15 residues. CDR3 bases: TGCGCCAGCAGCTTTCGACTAGCGGTCGCCTACGAGCAGTACTTC. It yields the protein CASSFRLAVAYEQYF. The full variable domain, its missing parts supplied by reference TRBV5-1 and TRBJ2-7, is KAGVTQTPRYLIKTRGQQVTLSCSPISGHRSVSWYQQTPGQGLQFLFEYFSETQRNKGNFPGRFSGRQFSNSRSEMNVSTLELGDSALYLCASSFRLAVAYEQYFGPGTRLTVT.

The gene calls are TRBV5-6 and TRBJ2-1; D ambiguous. Trimming pared 0 bases from V and 12 bases from J, leaving 16 bases between. The CDR3 extends over 14 amino acids. Germline lookup yields CDR1 SGHDT and CDR2 YYEEEE. This CDR3 is CASSLGEQSFRQFF. CDR3 bases: TGTGCCAGCAGCTTGGGCGAGCAAAGTTTTAGGCAGTTCTTC.

This clone was seen a few times. The V call is TRBV2, the J call TRBJ2-7; 12 bases map to TRBD1. Germline CDR1 is SNHLY and CDR2 is FYNNEI. V lost 6 bases to trimming and J lost 6 bases; unmatched junction nucleotides: 6. The CDR3 has 14 amino acids. The CDR3 nucleotides read TGTGCCAGCAGGCAGGGACAGGGGGCTTTCGAGCAGTACTTC. Translating it yields CASRQGQGAFEQYF.

V usage is TRBV12-3 or TRBV12-4 and J usage is TRBJ1-2, with unresolved D. The CDR3 runs to 11 residues. With 7 bases removed from V and 8 bases from J, the gap between germline ends came to 11 bases. CDR3 DNA sequence: TGTGCCAGCACCTACCATGGGGGCTACACCTTC. Amino acid sequence: CASTYHGGYTF.

This chain joins TRBV7-2 and TRBJ2-5; 12 bases are shared with TRBD2. From germline, CDR1 is SGHTA and CDR2 FQGNSA. The length of the CDR3 is 16 residues. The ends lost 5 bases at V and 5 bases at J; junction bases unmatched: 9. CDR3 in DNA: TGTGCCAGCAGCCGTGGACTAGCGGGACGTGCTGAGACCCAGTACTTC. Its protein is CASSRGLAGRAETQYF.

The rearrangement uses TRBV19 and TRBJ2-3; no reliable D call. Between the trimmed V and J ends, which lost 3 bases and 2 bases, there was a span of 6 bases. CDR1 and CDR2 (germline): LNHDA, SQIVND (reference sequence). The length of the CDR3 is 13 residues. The CDR3, as DNA: TGTGCCAGTAGTATGCCCCTCACAGATACGCAGTATTTT. This codes for CASSMPLTDTQYF.

This chain uses TRBV5-1 with TRBJ1-1; D is perhaps TRBD1 (5 bases). This CDR3 spans 18 amino acids. Trimming removed 0 bases from V and 1 base from J, with 19 bases in between. Germline V lookup: CDR1 SGHRS, CDR2 YFSETQ. CDR3 protein: CASSLDIRQRRANTEAFF. In DNA form, the CDR3 reads TGCGCCAGCAGCTTGGATATTCGACAGAGACGGGCGAACACTGAAGCTTTCTTT.

The gene calls are TRBV19 and TRBJ1-3; weak D call: TRBD1 (6 bases). Trimming cost V 9 bases and J 0 bases, with 15 bases left between them. This CDR3 has 15 residues. Germline CDR1 is LNHDA and CDR2 is SQIVND (reference sequence). CDR3 in DNA: TGTGCCAGCGCTCCGGGACACAACTCTGGAAACACCATATATTTT. It encodes CASAPGHNSGNTIYF.

The chain uses TRBV20-1 and TRBJ2-7; tentative D call: TRBD2 (7 bases). The CDR3 is made up of 17 amino acids. The ends were cut back, 3 bases at V and 6 bases at J, with 27 bases in the middle. Germline CDR1 DFQATT, CDR2 SNEGSKA (reference sequence). CDR3 nucleotide sequence: TGCAGTGCTAGTTCCCAGCGGGACCCCTTAGGGGGTCTCGAGCAGTACTTC. This translates into CSASSQRDPLGGLEQYF.